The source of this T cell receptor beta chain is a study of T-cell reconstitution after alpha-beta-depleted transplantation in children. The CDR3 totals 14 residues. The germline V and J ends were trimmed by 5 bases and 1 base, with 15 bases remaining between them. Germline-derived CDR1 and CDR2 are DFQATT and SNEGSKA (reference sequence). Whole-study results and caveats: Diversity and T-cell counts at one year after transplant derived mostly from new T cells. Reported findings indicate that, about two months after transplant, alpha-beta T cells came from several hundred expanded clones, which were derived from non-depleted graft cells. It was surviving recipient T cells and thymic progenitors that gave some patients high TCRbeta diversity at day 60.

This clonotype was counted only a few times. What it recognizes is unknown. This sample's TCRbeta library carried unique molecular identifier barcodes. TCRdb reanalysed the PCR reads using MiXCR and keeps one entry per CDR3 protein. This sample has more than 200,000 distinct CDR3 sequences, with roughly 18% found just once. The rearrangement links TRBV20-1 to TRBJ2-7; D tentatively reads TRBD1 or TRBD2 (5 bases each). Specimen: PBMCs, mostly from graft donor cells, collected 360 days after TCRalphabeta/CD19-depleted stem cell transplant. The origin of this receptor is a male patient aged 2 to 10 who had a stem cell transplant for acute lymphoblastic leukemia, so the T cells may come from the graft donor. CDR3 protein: CSAWDRGGSYEQYF. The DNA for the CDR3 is TGCAGTGCTTGGGACCGGGGCGGATCCTACGAGCAGTACTTC.